What follows are 28 T cell receptor beta chains derived from one specimen sequenced in a study of T cell responses to AZD1222 COVID-19 vaccine. The repertoire was sequenced with immunoSEQ multiplex PCR; TCRdb's copy has only in-frame clones and lacks some. The sample shows tens of thousands of clones, roughly 90% of them seen only once. The specimen was peripheral blood, collected 28 days after the second AZD1222 dose. These receptors were taken from an adult who received the AZD1222 COVID-19 vaccine.

The DNA for the CDR3 is TGTGCCAGCAGCCCAATAGGACAGGGTACGCACACTGAAGCTTTCTTT. Translated: CASSPIGQGTHTEAFF. The V and J genes are TRBV3-1 (or the pseudogene TRBV3-2) and TRBJ1-1; the match to TRBD1 covers 8 bases. Germline V gene lookup returns CDR1 LGHDT and CDR2 YNNKEL (reference sequence). V was clipped by 4 bases and J by 3 bases; unmatched bases: 10. CDR3 length: 16 residues.

The rearrangement links TRBV9 to TRBJ2-3; D perhaps matches TRBD1 (5 bases). Germline V gene lookup returns CDR1 SGDLS and CDR2 YYNGEE. This CDR3 is built from 14 residues. Trimming shortened V by 2 bases and J by 0 bases, and 7 bases separated the two germline ends. The CDR3 protein is CASSVDRSTDTQYF. CDR3 coding DNA: TGTGCCAGCAGCGTCGACAGAAGCACAGATACGCAGTATTTT.

The chain combines TRBV5-1 with TRBJ1-1, with D possibly matching TRBD1 (6 bases). This CDR3 spans 14 amino acids. CDR1 is SGHRS, CDR2 YFSETQ, per germline. Trimming cost V 4 bases and J 4 bases, with 14 bases left between them. The CDR3 DNA is TGCGCCAGCAGCACCTCACAGGGTTCCACTGAAGCTTTCTTT. Its translation: CASSTSQGSTEAFF.

J is TRBJ2-7 and V is TRBV12-3 or TRBV12-4; maybe TRBD2 (6 bases). Trimming took off 4 bases at V and 11 bases at J, with 12 bases between the two ends. The CDR3 has 11 amino acids. CDR3 sequence reads: CASSWGVGKYF. The CDR3 nucleotides read TGTGCCAGCAGTTGGGGGGTAGGGAAGTACTTC.

The chain couples TRBV18 to TRBJ2-1; TRBD2 agrees at 10 bases. This CDR3 has 16 residues. Germline CDR1 is KGHSH and CDR2 is LQKENI. Trimming cost V 3 bases and J 2 bases; bases outside gene matches: 4. This CDR3 is CASSPLAGGTYNEQFF. The CDR3 DNA follows: TGTGCCAGCTCACCGTTAGCGGGAGGTACCTACAATGAGCAGTTCTTC.

The chain carries TRBV12-5 and TRBJ1-2; D remains unclear. The CDR3 runs to 11 residues. Germline-derived CDR1 and CDR2 are LGHNT and FRNRAP. CDR3 loop: CERVQNYGYTF. In DNA, the CDR3 is TGTGAGAGGGTACAGAACTATGGCTACACCTTC.

The rearrangement uses TRBV7-9 and TRBJ2-2; D unclear. The CDR3 is 13 amino acids. V lost 1 base and J 3 bases, leaving 3 bases between the germline ends. Germline CDR1 is SEHNR and CDR2 is FQNEAQ (reference sequence). The CDR3 protein is CASSLVDTGELFF. For the CDR3, the DNA is TGTGCCAGCAGCTTAGTAGACACCGGGGAGCTGTTTTTT. Full variable domain (missing parts from reference TRBV7-9 and TRBJ2-2): DTGVSQNPRHKITKRGQNVTFRCDPISEHNRLYWYRQTLGQGPEFLTYFQNEAQLEKSRLLSDRFSAERPKGSFSTLEIQRTEQGDSAMYLCASSLVDTGELFFGEGSRLTVL.

V and J are TRBV6-5 and TRBJ2-7; D gene uncertain. This CDR3 contains 12 residues. Germline V gene data show CDR1 as MNHEY and CDR2 as SVGAGI. The ends were cut back, 6 bases at V and 2 bases at J, with 8 bases in the middle. The CDR3 sequence is CASRSSTYEQYF. DNA for the CDR3: TGTGCCAGCAGGAGCAGTACCTACGAGCAGTACTTC.

The chain links TRBV7-8 to TRBJ1-4; D not certain. CDR3 length: 13 residues. CDR1 and CDR2 from the germline V gene are SGHVS and FQNEAQ. V was clipped by 5 bases and J by 7 bases, with 11 bases between them. The CDR3: CASSPGRGEKLFF. The CDR3 DNA sequence: TGTGCCAGCAGCCCCGGGCGGGGTGAAAAACTGTTTTTT.

The chain recombines TRBV28 with TRBJ2-5; the D gene is possibly TRBD1 (5 bases). V lost 5 bases and J lost 3, with 13 bases in between. The germline gives CDR1 MDHEN, CDR2 SYDVKM. The CDR3 runs to 14 residues. This chain's CDR3 is CASSLGVSKETQYF. The CDR3 region has the DNA TGTGCCAGCAGTCTAGGGGTGAGCAAAGAGACCCAGTACTTC.

Comments on this clone: This sample also contains other DNA sequences that code for the same CDR3. The V call is TRBV5-1, the J call TRBJ1-2; 7 bases line up with TRBD1. The CDR3 consists of 13 residues. J gave up 6 bases and V 0 bases, and 2 bases lay outside the gene matches. Germline V CDR1 and CDR2: SGHRS, YFSETQ. The CDR3 region has the DNA TGCGCCAGCAGCTTGGGGCAGGGGGATGGCTACACCTTC. Translating it yields CASSLGQGDGYTF.

The chain couples TRBV7-5 to TRBJ2-7; the table calls TRBD1, which could not be checked here. TRBV7-5 represents a pseudogene. This CDR3 region has 17 residues. CDR3 nucleotide sequence: TGTGTCAGAAGCAACCGTTGCTGGCACAGGATTTCCTACGAGCAGTACTTC. Amino acid sequence: CVRSNRCWHRISYEQYF.

CDR3 amino acids: CSVGGGIGQPQHF. DNA of the CDR3: TGCAGCGTGGGGGGGGGAATCGGCCAGCCCCAGCATTTT. The chain links TRBV29-1 to TRBJ1-5, with D perhaps matching TRBD1 (5 bases). This CDR3 is 13 amino acids long. Per germline, CDR1 SQVTM and CDR2 ANQGSEA. The V end lost 6 bases, the J end lost 7 bases, and 16 bases lay between the germline ends.

The CDR3, as DNA: TGTGCCAGCAGCCACGGGGGTAACACTGAAGCTTTCTTT. It translates to CASSHGGNTEAFF. The chain combines TRBV3-1 (or the pseudogene TRBV3-2) with TRBJ1-1, with D tentatively TRBD1 (5 bases). The germline V and J ends were trimmed by 3 bases and 2 bases, with 7 bases remaining between them. Germline V CDR1 and CDR2: LGHDT, YNNKEL (reference sequence). The CDR3 extends over 13 amino acids.

The gene calls are TRBV27 and TRBJ1-1; D is unresolved. The CDR3 runs 13 residues. CDR1 is MNHEY and CDR2 is SMNVEV in the germline V gene (reference sequence). Deletions cut 3 bases from V and 4 bases from J, with 9 bases between. The CDR3 spells CASSFRVATEAFF. As DNA, the CDR3 is TGTGCCAGCAGTTTTCGGGTAGCCACTGAAGCTTTCTTT.

This clone was detected once. The chain uses TRBV5-1 and TRBJ2-1, with 8 bases matching TRBD2. V lost 5 bases to trimming and J lost 4 bases; unmatched junction nucleotides: 8. Germline V CDR1 and CDR2: SGHRS, YFSETQ. This CDR3 spans 15 amino acids. CDR3 residues: CASRALRGEYNEQFF. Here the CDR3 DNA reads TGCGCCAGCAGGGCTTTGCGGGGGGAGTACAATGAGCAGTTCTTC.

The chain employs TRBV28 and TRBJ1-4; the match to TRBD1 covers 10 bases. The CDR3 sequence is 15 residues long. V dropped 5 bases and J dropped 3; count of bases not matched to a gene: 3. Germline CDR1 MDHEN, CDR2 SYDVKM. The CDR3 DNA reads TGTGCCAGCAGTAGACAGGGGGCAGCTAATGAAAAACTGTTTTTT. Translating gives CASSRQGAANEKLFF.

This clone was detected once. The chain links TRBV9 to TRBJ2-7; 9 bases align to TRBD1. The CDR3 contains 14 residues. Germline assignment: CDR1 SGDLS and CDR2 YYNGEE. V shed 3 bases and J 2 bases; nucleotides not matched to a gene: 3. The CDR3 DNA is TGTGCCAGCAGCGGAGGACAGGGGACCTACGAGCAGTACTTC. Its translation: CASSGGQGTYEQYF.

The J gene is TRBJ1-1, the V gene TRBV5-6; TRBD1 matches 7 bases. The CDR3 runs to 13 residues. Per the germline V gene, CDR1 is SGHDT and CDR2 is YYEEEE. V trimming: 4 bases; J trimming: 11 bases; junction bases outside the gene matches: 11. The DNA of the CDR3 is TGTGCCAGCAGCCCTCCACAGGGGTTGTGGGCTTTCTTT. Residues: CASSPPQGLWAFF.

On this clone: Different DNA sequences within this sample yield the same CDR3. The CDR3 nucleotides read TGTGCCAGCAGCTTTCTCAGGGGCGACACTGAAGCTTTCTTT. It specifies CASSFLRGDTEAFF. V usage is TRBV13 and J usage is TRBJ1-1, with D possibly being TRBD1 (6 bases). CDR1 and CDR2 from the germline V gene are PRHDT and FYEKMQ (reference sequence). Deletions cut 3 bases from V and 3 bases from J, with 11 bases between. The CDR3 has 14 amino acids.

The chain uses TRBV20-1 and TRBJ1-5; D gene unclear. The ends were cut back, 3 bases at V and 1 base at J, with 10 bases in the middle. The CDR3 is 14 residues long. The germline V gene encodes CDR1 DFQATT and CDR2 SNEGSKA (reference sequence). CDR3 amino acids: CSASLGPSNQPQHF. CDR3 sequence (DNA): TGCAGTGCTAGTCTGGGTCCGAGCAATCAGCCCCAGCATTTT.

The chain uses TRBV6-2 or TRBV6-3 and TRBJ2-7; no firm D call. CDR1 MNHEY and CDR2 SVGEGT come from the germline V gene. The ends were cut back, 0 bases at V and 3 bases at J, with 6 bases in the middle. This CDR3 has 13 amino acids. In nucleotides, the CDR3 is TGTGCCAGCAGTTACTCTCTGTTCTACGAGCAGTACTTC. This translates into CASSYSLFYEQYF.

V and J are TRBV7-2 and TRBJ1-2; 7 bases match TRBD1. Losses at the gene ends were 1 base for V and 5 bases for J; bases not matched to a gene: 10. Per the germline V gene, CDR1 is SGHTA and CDR2 is FQGNSA. The CDR3 consists of 16 residues. The CDR3 sequence: CASSLGPTGSRYGYTF. CDR3 nucleotide sequence: TGTGCCAGCAGCTTAGGTCCGACAGGGTCCCGGTATGGCTACACCTTC.

CDR3 nucleotides: TGTGCCAGCAGTTACCAGGAAGTGAGCACAGATACGCAGTATTTT. Protein product: CASSYQEVSTDTQYF. The chain is built from TRBV6-5 and TRBJ2-3, with no clear D. Between the trimmed V and J ends, which lost 2 bases and 0 bases, there was a span of 9 bases. CDR3 length equals 15 residues. Germline V gene lookup returns CDR1 MNHEY and CDR2 SVGAGI.

This chain links TRBV7-9 with TRBJ1-6; no definite D call. The germline V gene encodes CDR1 SEHNR and CDR2 FQNEAQ (reference sequence). The V end was cut by 5 bases, the J end by 10 bases, with 15 bases between. The CDR3 totals 14 residues. The CDR3 spells CASSLGLEASPLHF. The CDR3 bases are TGTGCCAGCAGCCTCGGACTGGAGGCGTCACCCCTCCACTTT.

To note about this clone: The limits of the CDR3 on the DNA are not certain, so only TCRdb's listed CDR3 is given. The rearrangement links TRBV6-1 to TRBJ2-1; TRBD1 was called by the table and not checked on the DNA. With termini counted, the CDR3 has 11 amino acids. The germline CDR1 and CDR2 sequences are MNHNS and SASEGT. The CDR3 here is CASSEVGQGIF.

This chain connects TRBV11-3 to TRBJ2-2; 10 nucleotides match TRBD1. This CDR3 region has 16 residues. CDR1 is SGHNT and CDR2 is YENEEA in the germline V gene. V lost 4 bases, J lost 4 bases, and 6 bases stayed unmatched. CDR3 region: CASSSPGQGVTGELFF. CDR3 coding DNA: TGTGCCAGCAGCTCCCCCGGACAGGGGGTCACCGGGGAGCTGTTTTTT.

CDR3 residues: CASSSGHYYGYTF. DNA for the CDR3: TGTGCCAGCAGTTCGGGACATTACTATGGCTACACCTTC. The gene calls are TRBV12-3 or TRBV12-4 and TRBJ1-2, with a tentative D call TRBD1 (6 bases). The CDR3 has 13 residues. Trimming removed 4 bases at V and 3 bases at J, with 9 bases between.